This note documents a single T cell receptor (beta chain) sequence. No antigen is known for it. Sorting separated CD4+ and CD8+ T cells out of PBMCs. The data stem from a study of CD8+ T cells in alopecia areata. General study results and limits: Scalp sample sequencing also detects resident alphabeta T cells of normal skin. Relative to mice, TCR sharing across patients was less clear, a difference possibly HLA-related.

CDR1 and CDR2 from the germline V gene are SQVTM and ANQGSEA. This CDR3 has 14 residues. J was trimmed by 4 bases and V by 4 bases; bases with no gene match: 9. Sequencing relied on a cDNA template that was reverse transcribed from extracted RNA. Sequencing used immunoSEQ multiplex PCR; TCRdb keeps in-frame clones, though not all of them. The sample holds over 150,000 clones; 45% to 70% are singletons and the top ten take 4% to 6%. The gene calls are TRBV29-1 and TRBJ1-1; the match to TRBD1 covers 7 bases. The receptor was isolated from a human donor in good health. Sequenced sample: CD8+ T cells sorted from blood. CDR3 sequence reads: CSVVKGATGTEAFF. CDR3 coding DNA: TGCAGCGTTGTAAAGGGGGCGACAGGCACTGAAGCTTTCTTT.